A selection of T cell receptor beta chains follows, all from one sample in a study of PD-1 blockade in classical Hodgkin lymphoma. Sequencing used immunoSEQ multiplex PCR; TCRdb keeps in-frame clones, though not all of them. The table includes 31,000 or so clones, around 80% detected once. Source: CD4+ T cells from blood, taken before the fourth cycle of nivolumab. The source is a human donor with classical Hodgkin lymphoma. Each CDR3 is given with its conserved first and last residue. Each record gives: CDR3 length, J gene, V gene, CDR3 protein.

>17|TRBJ2-1|TRBV7-2
CASSSGTSGGAQNEQFF
>15|TRBJ1-5|TRBV2
CASCLRADHNQPQHF
>13|TRBJ2-2|TRBV7-2
CASSFSHTGELFF
>15|TRBJ2-5|TRBV7-3
CASSLAGGLEETQYF
>13|TRBJ2-1|TRBV5-1
CASRDRGGNEQFF
>20|TRBJ2-1|TRBV7-3
CASSASQGAIPLSSYNEQFF
>13|TRBJ2-7|TRBV10-3
CAISGTGGYEQYF
>14|TRBJ1-2|TRBV7-9
CASSLLAGTYGYTF
>14|TRBJ2-3|TRBV11-2
CASSTRSSTDTQYF
>15|TRBJ1-2|TRBV5-6
CASSLADGARYGYTF
>14|TRBJ1-3|TRBV9
CASSSDRPENTIYF
>15|TRBJ2-7|TRBV5-1
CASSPAVGAPYEQYF
>14|TRBJ2-7|TRBV30
CAWTLNSGSYEQYF
>15|TRBJ2-2|TRBV7-9
CASGGRGLSTGELFF
>13|TRBJ1-5|TRBV28
CASSLDSNQPQHF
>14|TRBJ2-5|TRBV7-3
CASRKQGERETQYF
>19|TRBJ1-6|TRBV7-9
CASSRKTGTGSSYNSPLHF
>17|TRBJ2-2|TRBV4-2
CASSHDLAGPITGELFF
>15|TRBJ1-1|TRBV13
CASSLDLGGRTEAFF
>16|TRBJ2-1|TRBV29-1
CSVKLAGLPSYNEQFF
>16|TRBJ1-4|TRBV5-6
CASSLSLSGPNEKLFF
>16|TRBJ2-5|TRBV4-3
CASSQDSGLAAETQYF
>14|TRBJ1-2|TRBV5-1
CASSLDTFQVGYTF
>16|TRBJ2-7|TRBV6-5
CASSYSSGGPYYEQYF
>15|TRBJ1-6|TRBV2
CASTSAGSPGRPLHF
>13|TRBJ1-2|TRBV6-5
CASSLTGGYGYTF
>13|TRBJ2-5|TRBV6-1
CASSRDGGETQYF
>14|TRBJ2-2|TRBV7-2
CASSLILSTGELFF
>15|TRBJ2-1|TRBV7-2
CASSLSGGVYNEQFF
>16|TRBJ2-2|TRBV7-9
CASSSRTGVSTGELFF
>14|TRBJ1-1|TRBV5-6
CASSPQGYNTEAFF
>15|TRBJ1-5|TRBV4-3
CASSQQDRAGQPQHF
>13|TRBJ1-5|TRBV2
CASIVRLDQPQHF
>15|TRBJ2-7|TRBV5-1
CASSLGGGPSYEQYF
>13|TRBJ2-1|TRBV29-1
CSVRLGGSNEQFF
>11|TRBJ2-7|TRBV6-1
CASSDFHEQYF
>14|TRBJ2-4|TRBV30
CAWSVGLAADIQYF
>15|TRBJ2-7|TRBV2
CASTQRWTNIYEQYF